The following is a T cell receptor (beta chain) sequence with its context. Its antigen is unknown. Per-base quality was not reported, and no clone a single base away is much larger than it. Reading the label with the study, this specimen's treatment or condition is: live attenuated yellow fever vaccine strain. At each blood-draw timepoint, two biological replicates of bulk PBMCs were collected. PBMCs were isolated from peripheral blood using a standard Ficoll-Paque protocol. RNA was extracted with TriZol from bulk PBMCs, CD4 and CD8 fractions, and dextramer-positive and dextramer-negative fractions. TCR cDNA was made using 5'RACE template switching, a step that added a universal primer site and unique molecular identifiers. Priming for cDNA synthesis came from both the TCR alpha and TCR beta constant segments. Library amplification used two PCR steps, and the second PCR step added sample barcodes and sequencing adapters. Sequencing of the libraries was done on either Illumina HiSeq 2500 (2x100 bp) or NovaSeq (2x150 bp). The authors' analysis ran thus. Reads were demultiplexed and collapsed into UMI consensus sequences with MIGEC, and V(D)J alignment was performed with MiXCR. Vaccine-responding clonotypes were defined with edgeR using replicate PBMC samples, requiring FDR below 0.01 and a log2 fold change above 5 up to day 15. Each bulk clonotype was labeled CD4 or CD8 based on which sequenced repertoire, CD4 or CD8, contained the clonotype at higher abundance. The raw public data were reprocessed by TCRdb itself: fastp quality trimming at Q25, MiXCR clonotype calling, in-frame beta chains only. Rows are unified per CDR3 protein, each entry keeping the most common DNA and genes. The authors' filters were not applied to this entry. This sample lists 500,000 to 650,000 distinct CDR3 sequences; roughly an eighth were detected once. The leading ten clones occupy 14% to 15% of the sample.

V loses 0 bases of germline sequence and J loses 2 bases, and the interval between the two ends is 12 bases. The CDR3 covers 15 residues, taking in both the cysteine and the phenylalanine. Only the CDR3 DNA stays, 45 bases, in frame from base 1. CDR1 and CDR2 are read off the germline V gene as SGDLS and YYNGEE. This sample was taken from a study of T cells after yellow fever vaccination (dated by TCRdb to between 2018 and 2020). Regarding the research as a whole: The SMART-Seq v4 Ultra Low Input RNA kit was used to prepare libraries from fractions with low cell numbers. To follow T-cell clones before and after both primary and booster YFV17D yellow fever vaccination, bulk TCR alpha and beta repertoires underwent longitudinal sequencing. Two healthy male donors made up the cohort, one aged 18 to 30 years and the other aged 30 to 40 years. Blood samples were taken at several timepoints before and after primary and secondary immunization, and bulk PBMC replicates and cell subsets were isolated.

Study-wide findings and limitations: After the booster, most clones that had expanded after primary vaccination were detected again (roughly 96% of CD4 and 88% of CD8), suggesting broad maintenance of memory. Compared with the primary T-cell response, the secondary T-cell response was weaker but faster, peaking on day 5 rather than day 15. Only two donors were included in the study, so the extent to which the findings can be generalized is limited. Because abundant contaminating clonotypes from the bulk population could be contained in FACS-sorted repertoires, computational filtering was required. A small fraction of clonotypes showed up in both the CD4 and CD8 compartments, probably as a result of convergent recombination.

This chain joins TRBV9 to TRBJ2-7; the D gene lacks a confident call. This receptor was taken from a man in his thirties or forties who received the YFV17D yellow fever vaccine. The sequencing here drew on PBMCs, taken on the day of the yellow fever booster vaccination. The sequence in DNA is TGTGCCAGCAGCGTAGTACCAGCGAAGGCCTACGAGCAGTACTTC. It translates as CASSVVPAKAYEQYF.